The 21 T cell receptor beta chains reported below all come from one sample, sequenced in a study of OX40 agonist ivuxolimab in advanced cancers. Sequencing used immunoSEQ multiplex PCR; TCRdb keeps in-frame clones, though not all of them. The table includes around 25,000 clones, around four fifths detected once. This sample comprised CD4+ or CD8+ T cells sorted from blood, obtained in a trial of the OX40 agonist ivuxolimab. The receptors stem from an adult with an advanced solid tumor such as melanoma, head and neck, liver or kidney cancer.

The rearrangement links TRBV7-3 to TRBJ2-2; 10 nucleotides line up with TRBD1. V shed 8 bases and J 3 bases; nucleotides not matched to a gene: 0. Germline V CDR1 and CDR2: SGHTA, FQGTGA. The CDR3 is 13 amino acids. The CDR3 region has the DNA TGTGCCAGCGGACAGGGGGACACCGGGGAGCTGTTTTTT. This encodes CASGQGDTGELFF.

V usage is TRBV28 and J usage is TRBJ2-7; 10 positions match TRBD2. V lost 2 bases and J lost 3; bases outside the gene matches: 13. This CDR3 has 18 amino acids. CDR1 is MDHEN, CDR2 SYDVKM, per germline. CDR3 sequence (DNA): TGTGCCAGCAGTTTACCTAGTGCTAGCGGGAGTGGGGTCTACGAGCAGTACTTC. Its translation is CASSLPSASGSGVYEQYF.

V usage is TRBV5-4 and J usage is TRBJ1-2; D not certain. The CDR3 has 16 amino acids. CDR1 is SGHNT and CDR2 is YYREEE in the germline V gene (reference sequence). V lost 0 bases and J 8 bases, leaving 20 bases between the germline ends. The CDR3 DNA sequence: TGTGCCAGCAGCTTGGATAAGGGTCCTAGGTCGCGGGGCTACACCTTC. It translates to CASSLDKGPRSRGYTF.

About this clone itself: Compared with germline, one end of the junction differs, possibly owing to a read error. This sequence joins TRBV4-2 and TRBJ1-6; D might be TRBD1 (5 bases). This CDR3 has 17 residues. Germline V gene sequence: CDR1 LGHNA, CDR2 YNFKEQ. The CDR3 spells CASRQATGREDNSPLHF. The CDR3 DNA sequence: TGTGCCAGCAGACAAGCAACGGGCAGGGAGGATAATTCACCCCTCCACTTT.

The J gene is TRBJ1-1, the V gene TRBV19; TRBD1 aligns across 8 bases. Germline trimming cut 5 bases from V and 0 bases from J; bases unmatched to any gene: 11. The germline V gene has CDR1 LNHDA and CDR2 SQIVND (reference sequence). The CDR3 has 17 residues. The CDR3 DNA reads as TGTGCCAGTAGTTCCGGGACAGGACGGTCGATGAACACTGAAGCTTTCTTT. This gives the protein CASSSGTGRSMNTEAFF.

The gene calls are TRBV7-2 and TRBJ2-1; D unclear. Germline CDR1 SGHTA, CDR2 FQGNSA. Trimming stripped 5 bases from V and 10 bases from J, with 18 bases between. The CDR3 totals 14 residues. The DNA for the CDR3 is TGTGCCAGCAGCGTACTCATCAATTCCGTAGAGCAGTTCTTC. The encoded protein is CASSVLINSVEQFF.

V gene TRBV6-5 combines with J gene TRBJ2-5; 9 nucleotides line up with TRBD2. J was trimmed by 2 bases and V by 0 bases; bases with no gene match: 4. The length of the CDR3 is 16 residues. CDR1 MNHEY and CDR2 SVGAGI come from the germline V gene. The CDR3 nucleotides are TGTGCCAGCAGTTACTCGACTAGCGGAACTCAAGAGACCCAGTACTTC. Protein: CASSYSTSGTQETQYF.

The genes are TRBV30 and TRBJ1-5, with D tentatively TRBD1 (5 bases). The CDR3 is 15 residues long. Trimming took off 5 bases at V and 2 bases at J, with 16 bases between the two ends. Germline V gene lookup returns CDR1 GTSNPN and CDR2 SVGIG (reference sequence). CDR3 DNA: TGTGCCTGGGCGGGGGGGGGATTGGGCAATCAGCCCCAGCATTTT. Protein product: CAWAGGGLGNQPQHF.

This sequence joins TRBV5-6 and TRBJ2-3; D remains unclear. From germline, CDR1 is SGHDT and CDR2 YYEEEE. Trimming left V 3 bases short and J 0 bases short, with 5 bases between. The CDR3 sequence is 13 residues long. CDR3 sequence: CASSSMSTDTQYF. The CDR3 DNA sequence: TGTGCCAGCAGCTCCATGAGCACAGATACGCAGTATTTT.

This clone has a handful of counts. This chain uses TRBV7-8 with TRBJ1-5, with 7 positions matching TRBD1. CDR1 and CDR2 from the germline V gene are SGHVS and FQNEAQ. Trimming removed 3 bases from V and 6 bases from J; junction bases left unmatched: 5. CDR3 size: 14 residues. The DNA of the CDR3 is TGTGCCAGCAGCTTCGACAGGGATACTCAGCCCCAGCATTTT. Its protein product is CASSFDRDTQPQHF.

The V call is TRBV6-1, the J call TRBJ1-3; a weak D match, TRBD1 (6 bases). V was cut by 1 base and J by 2 bases, with 9 bases left in between. The V gene's germline CDR1 is MNHNS and CDR2 SASEGT. The CDR3 is 15 residues long. CDR3 bases: TGTGCCAGCAGTGAAGAGGGGGTGGCTGGAAACACCATATATTTT. Translated, it gives CASSEEGVAGNTIYF.

The chain uses TRBV11-2 and TRBJ2-5; D is possibly TRBD2 (5 bases). Germline V gene sequence: CDR1 SGHAT, CDR2 FQNNGV. The CDR3 runs 13 residues. The ends were cut back, 6 bases at V and 3 bases at J, with 11 bases in the middle. DNA of the CDR3: TGTGCCAGCAGAACCGGGGAGAAAGAGACCCAGTACTTC. Amino acids: CASRTGEKETQYF.

This clone was found once. The chain joins TRBV28 to TRBJ2-3, with D unresolved. The CDR3 runs to 12 residues. V lost 6 bases and J 2 bases, leaving 6 bases between the germline ends. Germline V lookup: CDR1 MDHEN, CDR2 SYDVKM. The CDR3 sequence is CASRPTTDTQYF. The CDR3 bases are TGTGCCAGCAGGCCCACCACAGATACGCAGTATTTT.

This chain links TRBV5-6 with TRBJ2-1, with 13 bases fitting TRBD2. The length of the CDR3 is 15 residues. Germline assignment: CDR1 SGHDT and CDR2 YYEEEE. With 4 bases clipped from V and 10 bases from J, the junction kept 8 bases outside the gene matches. The chain's CDR3 is CASSPGTSGVQEQFF. The CDR3 coding sequence is TGTGCCAGCAGCCCCGGGACTAGCGGGGTACAAGAGCAGTTCTTC.

The chain couples TRBV7-2 to TRBJ2-7, with D possibly matching TRBD1 (6 bases). V was cut by 3 bases and J by 0 bases, with 15 bases left in between. The germline V gene encodes CDR1 SGHTA and CDR2 FQGNSA. This CDR3 contains 16 residues. CDR3 in amino acids: CASSFGTLISSYEQYF. DNA for the CDR3: TGTGCCAGCAGCTTTGGGACACTAATTAGCTCCTACGAGCAGTACTTC.

In its sample, this clone was seen a few times. The CDR3 is CASSPKGGDNEQFF. The DNA of the CDR3 is TGCGCCAGCAGTCCTAAAGGGGGGGACAATGAGCAGTTCTTC. V is TRBV4-1 and J is TRBJ2-1; D possibly corresponds to TRBD2 (7 bases). Per germline, CDR1 MGHRA and CDR2 YSYEKL. V gave up 6 bases and J gave up 5 bases, with 14 bases separating them. The CDR3 contains 14 residues.

The table lists this clone with a count of one. The chain has TRBV18 and TRBJ1-2, with a weak D call TRBD1 (6 bases). Between the trimmed V and J ends, which lost 3 bases and 4 bases, there was a span of 9 bases. Germline loops: CDR1 KGHSH, CDR2 LQKENI. This CDR3 has 13 amino acids. CDR3 sequence: CASSPLDSYGYTF. For the CDR3, the DNA is TGTGCCAGCTCACCGTTGGACAGCTATGGCTACACCTTC.

A single count supports this clone. The chain recombines TRBV6-5 with TRBJ2-7; unclear D gene. Germline loops: CDR1 MNHEY, CDR2 SVGAGI. V lost 0 bases and J lost 2, with 8 bases in between. This CDR3 spans 14 amino acids. DNA for the CDR3: TGTGCCAGCAGTTACTCGTGGCAAGCCTACGAGCAGTACTTC. It encodes CASSYSWQAYEQYF.

This clone was seen a single time. This chain uses TRBV7-2 with TRBJ2-1; 10 positions match TRBD1. The CDR3 covers 14 residues. Germline-derived CDR1 and CDR2 are SGHTA and FQGNSA. V shed 8 bases and J 5 bases; nucleotides not matched to a gene: 6. CDR3 nucleotides: TGTGCCAGCTGCAGGACAGGGGGAAACAATGAGCAGTTCTTC. As protein: CASCRTGGNNEQFF.

The V gene is TRBV14, the J gene TRBJ2-3, with 7 bases identical to TRBD1. The CDR3 covers 15 residues. Germline values: CDR1 SGHDN, CDR2 FVKESK. V lost 3 bases and J lost 5; bases outside the gene matches: 8. The CDR3 nucleotides read TGTGCCAGCAGCCACTTACAGGGGCATCAAGATACGCAGTATTTT. This codes for CASSHLQGHQDTQYF.

The rearrangement links TRBV5-8 to TRBJ2-3, with 8 bases fitting TRBD1. Trimming cost V 3 bases and J 1 base; bases outside gene matches: 7. This CDR3 comprises 16 residues. CDR1 and CDR2 from the germline V gene are SGHTS and YDEGEE. CDR3 loop: CASSSPPGQGTDTQYF. Written as DNA, the CDR3 is TGTGCCAGCAGCTCGCCTCCGGGACAGGGCACAGATACGCAGTATTTT. The full variable domain, its missing parts supplied by reference TRBV5-8 and TRBJ2-3, is EAGVTQSPTHLIKTRGQQATLRCSPISGHTSVYWYQQALGLGLQFLLWYDEGEERNRGNFPPRFSGRQFPNYSSELNVNALELEDSALYLCASSSPPGQGTDTQYFGPGTRLTVL.